This T cell receptor (beta chain) originates from a study of breast tumors, draining lymph nodes, adjacent tissues. Whole-study results and caveats: Findings are consistent with lymph node origin and intratumoral expansion of most tumor T cells. Tumor T cell lymph node origin was a supported hypothesis, not proven.

This CDR3 is built from 19 residues. The ends were cut back, 3 bases at V and 2 bases at J, with 24 bases in the middle. Germline V gene lookup returns CDR1 SGHNT and CDR2 YENEEA. Ten or more counts support this clonotype. Its antigen is as yet unknown. Samples came from axillary lymph nodes draining the breast cancer. TCRdb re-analysed the multiplex PCR reads in MiXCR, keeping a single row per CDR3 protein. The table shows about 110,000 distinct CDR3 sequences, with 30% occurring only once. Sequencing was carried out using axillary lymph node tissue. The source is a female donor with breast cancer. Some clones in this sample may be carry-over from other donors' samples. J is TRBJ2-3 and V is TRBV11-3; weak D call: TRBD1 (5 bases). CDR3 coding DNA: TGTGCCAGCAGCTTCACGTTCGTGAGACAGAATATTAACACAGATACGCAGTATTTT. It translates to CASSFTFVRQNINTDTQYF. Filled out from reference TRBV11-3 and TRBJ2-3, the complete variable domain reads EAGVVQSPRYKIIEKKQPVAFWCNPISGHNTLYWYLQNLGQGPELLIRYENEEAVDDSQLPKDRFSAERLKGVDSTLKIQPAELGDSAVYLCASSFTFVRQNINTDTQYFGPGTRLTVL.